The present T cell receptor beta chain was sequenced within a study of blood T cells in healthy people across ages. Combining a sample-barcoded 5' primer with a J-beta primer mix, a second PCR ran for about 6 to 11 cycles. CDR3-containing paired-end reads numbered at least 2.5 million in each sample. One entry per CDR3 protein results from TCRdb running MiXCR on the 5' RACE reads. Of roughly 1,000,000 distinct CDR3 sequences in the sample, 20% to 25% were seen once. Germline CDR1 reads MNHEY; CDR2 reads SMNVEV (reference sequence). The germline V and J ends were trimmed by 3 bases and 7 bases, with 13 bases remaining between them. This CDR3 comprises 13 residues. In this sample, this clonotype turned up a few times. A further study also used this sample, focusing on T cells of mothers and their children. From that study: The donor cohort consisted of three healthy Caucasian mothers and their six children. The study found slightly higher but non-significant overlap in related versus unrelated mother-child pairs.

The chain employs TRBV27 and TRBJ2-7; D perhaps matches TRBD1 (6 bases). Sequences were obtained from blood. This TCR was recovered from a girl aged 2 to 10 in good health. CDR3 bases: TGTGCCAGCAGTTTTACTCGGACAGCTGAGCAGTACTTC. This codes for CASSFTRTAEQYF.